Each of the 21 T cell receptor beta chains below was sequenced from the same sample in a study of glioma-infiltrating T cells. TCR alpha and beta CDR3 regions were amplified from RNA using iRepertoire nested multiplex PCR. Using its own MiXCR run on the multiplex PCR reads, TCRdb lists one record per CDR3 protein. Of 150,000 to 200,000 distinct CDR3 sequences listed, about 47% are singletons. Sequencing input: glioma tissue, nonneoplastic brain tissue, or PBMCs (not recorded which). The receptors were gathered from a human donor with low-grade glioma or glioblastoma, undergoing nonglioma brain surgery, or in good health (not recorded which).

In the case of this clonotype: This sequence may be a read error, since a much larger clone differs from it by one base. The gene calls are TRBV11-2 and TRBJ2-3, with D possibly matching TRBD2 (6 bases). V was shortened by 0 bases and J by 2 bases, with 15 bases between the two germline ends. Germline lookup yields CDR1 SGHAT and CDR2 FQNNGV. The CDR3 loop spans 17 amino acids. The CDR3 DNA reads TGTGCCAGCAGCTTAGAGGGTAGCGGACTCTCCACAGATACGCAGTATTTT. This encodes CASSLEGSGLSTDTQYF.

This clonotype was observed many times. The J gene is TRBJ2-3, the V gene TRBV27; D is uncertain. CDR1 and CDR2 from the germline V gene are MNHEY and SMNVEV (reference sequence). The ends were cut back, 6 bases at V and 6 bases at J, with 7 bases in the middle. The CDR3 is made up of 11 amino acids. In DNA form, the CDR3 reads TGTGCCAGCAGGGGATTCGATACGCAGTATTTT. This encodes CASRGFDTQYF.

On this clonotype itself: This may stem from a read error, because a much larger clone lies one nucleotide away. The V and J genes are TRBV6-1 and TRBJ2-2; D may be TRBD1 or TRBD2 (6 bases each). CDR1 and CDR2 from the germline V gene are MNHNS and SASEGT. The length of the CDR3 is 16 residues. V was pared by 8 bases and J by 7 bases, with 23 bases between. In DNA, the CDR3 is TGTGCCAGCGGTGCCCCCCGAGGGGGAGGTGTCGGGGAGCTGTTTTTT. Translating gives CASGAPRGGGVGELFF.

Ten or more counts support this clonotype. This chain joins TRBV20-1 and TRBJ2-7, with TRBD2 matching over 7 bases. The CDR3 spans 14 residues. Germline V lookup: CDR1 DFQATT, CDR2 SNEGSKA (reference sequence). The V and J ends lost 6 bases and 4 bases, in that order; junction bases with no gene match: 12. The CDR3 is CSARSGITLYEQYF. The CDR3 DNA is TGCAGTGCCAGGAGCGGGATTACTCTTTACGAGCAGTACTTC.

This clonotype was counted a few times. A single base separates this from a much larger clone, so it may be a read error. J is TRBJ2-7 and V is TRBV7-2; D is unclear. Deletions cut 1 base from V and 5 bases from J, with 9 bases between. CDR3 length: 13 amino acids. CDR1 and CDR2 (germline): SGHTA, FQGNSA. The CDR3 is CASSLVDVDEQYF. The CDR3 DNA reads TGTGCCAGCAGCTTAGTGGACGTAGACGAGCAGTACTTC.

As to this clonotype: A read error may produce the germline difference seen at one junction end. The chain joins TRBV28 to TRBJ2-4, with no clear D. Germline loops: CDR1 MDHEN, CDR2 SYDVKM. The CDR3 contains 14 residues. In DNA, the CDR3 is TGTGCCAGCAGTTTTATGCGAGCCAGAAACATCCAGTACTTC. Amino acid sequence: CASSFMRARNIQYF.

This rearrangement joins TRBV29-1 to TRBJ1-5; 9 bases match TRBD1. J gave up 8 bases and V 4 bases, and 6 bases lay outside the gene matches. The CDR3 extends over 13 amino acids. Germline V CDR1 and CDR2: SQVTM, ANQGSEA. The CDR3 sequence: CSVARDRDKPQHF. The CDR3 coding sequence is TGCAGCGTTGCCCGGGACAGGGATAAGCCCCAGCATTTT.

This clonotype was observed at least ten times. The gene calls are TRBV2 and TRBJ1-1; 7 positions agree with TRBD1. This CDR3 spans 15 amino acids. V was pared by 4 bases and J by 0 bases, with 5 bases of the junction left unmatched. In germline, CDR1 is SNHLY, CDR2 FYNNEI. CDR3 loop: CASSADRRMNTEAFF. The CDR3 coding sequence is TGTGCCAGCAGTGCGGACAGGCGGATGAACACTGAAGCTTTCTTT.

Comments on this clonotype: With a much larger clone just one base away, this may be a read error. The CDR3: CARTGLAGFADTQYF. DNA of the CDR3: TGTGCCAGGACGGGACTAGCGGGATTCGCAGATACGCAGTATTTT. The chain combines TRBV28 with TRBJ2-3; 13 bases are shared with TRBD2. This CDR3 has 15 residues. In germline, CDR1 is MDHEN, CDR2 SYDVKM. The trim removed 9 bases at V and 4 bases at J, leaving 7 bases unmatched. Filled out from reference TRBV28 and TRBJ2-3, the complete variable domain reads DVKVTQSSRYLVKRTGEKVFLECVQDMDHENMFWYRQDPGLGLRLIYFSYDVKMKEKGDIPEGYSVSREKKERFSLILESASTNQTSMYLCARTGLAGFADTQYFGPGTRLTVL.

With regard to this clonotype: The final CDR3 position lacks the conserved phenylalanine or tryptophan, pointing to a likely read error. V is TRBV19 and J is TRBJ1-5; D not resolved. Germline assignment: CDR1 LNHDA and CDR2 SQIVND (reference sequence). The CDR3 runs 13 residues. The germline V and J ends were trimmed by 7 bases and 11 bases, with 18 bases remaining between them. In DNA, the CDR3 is TGTGCCAGTATGGAGGCCGCCGTAGTAGCCCAGCATTCT. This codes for CASMEAAVVAQHS.

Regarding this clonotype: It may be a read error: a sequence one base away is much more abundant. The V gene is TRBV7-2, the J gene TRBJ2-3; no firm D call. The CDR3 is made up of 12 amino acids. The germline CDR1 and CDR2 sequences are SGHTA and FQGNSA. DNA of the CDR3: TGTGCCAGCAGCTCATACACAGATAAGCAGTATTTT. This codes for CASSSYTDKQYF.

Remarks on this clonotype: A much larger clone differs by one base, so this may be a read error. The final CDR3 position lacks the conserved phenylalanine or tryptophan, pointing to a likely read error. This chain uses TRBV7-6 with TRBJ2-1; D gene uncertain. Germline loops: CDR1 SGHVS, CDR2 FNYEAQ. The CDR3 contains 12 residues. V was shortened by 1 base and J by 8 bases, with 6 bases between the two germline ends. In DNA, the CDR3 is TGTGCCAGCAGCTTAGGTTCATATGAGCAGTTCCTC. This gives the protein CASSLGSYEQFL.

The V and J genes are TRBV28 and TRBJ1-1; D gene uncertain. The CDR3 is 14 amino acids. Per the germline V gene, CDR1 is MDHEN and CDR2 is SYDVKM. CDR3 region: CGRKMAGLSTEAFF. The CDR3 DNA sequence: TGTGGCAGAAAAATGGCTGGGTTGTCCACTGAAGCTTTCTTT.

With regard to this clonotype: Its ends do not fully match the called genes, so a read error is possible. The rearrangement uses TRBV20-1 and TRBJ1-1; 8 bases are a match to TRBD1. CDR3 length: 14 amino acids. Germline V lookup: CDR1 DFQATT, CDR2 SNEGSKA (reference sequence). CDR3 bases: TGCAGTTCGGACAAGGACAGGGAGAACACTGAAGCTCTCTTT. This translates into CSSDKDRENTEALF.

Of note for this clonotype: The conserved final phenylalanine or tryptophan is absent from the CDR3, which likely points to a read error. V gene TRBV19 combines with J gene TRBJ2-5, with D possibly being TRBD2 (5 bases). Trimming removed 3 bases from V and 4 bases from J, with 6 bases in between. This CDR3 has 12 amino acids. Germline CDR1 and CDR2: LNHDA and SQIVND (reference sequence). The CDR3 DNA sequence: TGTGCCAGTAGTATTGGAGGAGAGACCCAGTACCTC. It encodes CASSIGGETQYL.

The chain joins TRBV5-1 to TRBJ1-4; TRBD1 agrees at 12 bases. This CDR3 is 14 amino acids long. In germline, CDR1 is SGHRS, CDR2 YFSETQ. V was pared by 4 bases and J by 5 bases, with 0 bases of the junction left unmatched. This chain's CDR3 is CASSGTGGNEKLFF. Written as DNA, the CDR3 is TGCGCCAGCAGCGGGACAGGGGGCAATGAAAAACTGTTTTTT.

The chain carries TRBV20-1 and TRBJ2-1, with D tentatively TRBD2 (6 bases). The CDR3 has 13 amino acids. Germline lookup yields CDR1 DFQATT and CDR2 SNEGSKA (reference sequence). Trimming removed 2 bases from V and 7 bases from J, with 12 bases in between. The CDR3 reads CSARPGTWNEQFF. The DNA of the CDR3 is TGCAGTGCTAGACCCGGGACTTGGAATGAGCAGTTCTTC.

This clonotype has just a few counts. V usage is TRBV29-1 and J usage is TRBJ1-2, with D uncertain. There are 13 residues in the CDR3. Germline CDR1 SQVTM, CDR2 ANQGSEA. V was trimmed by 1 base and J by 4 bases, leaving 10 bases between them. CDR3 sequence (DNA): TGCAGCGTTGAAGTTGGAGGAACCTATGGCTACACCTTC. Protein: CSVEVGGTYGYTF.

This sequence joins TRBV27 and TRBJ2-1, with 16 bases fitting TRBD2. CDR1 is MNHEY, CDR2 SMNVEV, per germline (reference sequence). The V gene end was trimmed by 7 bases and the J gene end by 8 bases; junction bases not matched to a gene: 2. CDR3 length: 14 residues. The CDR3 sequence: CASKGLAGGDEQFF. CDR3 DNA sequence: TGTGCCAGCAAGGGACTAGCGGGAGGGGATGAGCAGTTCTTC.

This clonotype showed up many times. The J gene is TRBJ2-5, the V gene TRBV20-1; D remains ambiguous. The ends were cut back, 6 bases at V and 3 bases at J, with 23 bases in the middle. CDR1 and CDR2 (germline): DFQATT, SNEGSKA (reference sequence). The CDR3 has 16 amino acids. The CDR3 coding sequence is TGCAGTGCGCCGAGCGTCTTGGGCAAGATAAAAGAGACCCAGTACTTC. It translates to CSAPSVLGKIKETQYF.

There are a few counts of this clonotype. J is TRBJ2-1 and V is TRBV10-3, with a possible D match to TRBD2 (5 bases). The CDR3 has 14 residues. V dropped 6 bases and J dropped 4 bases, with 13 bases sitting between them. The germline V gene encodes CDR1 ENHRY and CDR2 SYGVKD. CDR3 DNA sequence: TGTGCCATCAGGCAGGACGGGGAGTACAATGAGCAGTTCTTC. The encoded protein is CAIRQDGEYNEQFF.